This is a list of T cell receptor beta chains from one sample in a study of blood T cell repertoires in COVID-19. Data came from immunoSEQ multiplex PCR; TCRdb stores just in-frame clones and leaves some out. The top ten clones hold 3.5% to 4.5% of a sample with a few hundred thousand clones, about nine tenths of them seen once. Sequenced: PBMCs or T cells enriched from blood (not recorded which). These receptors were taken from a man aged 30 to 39 who had recovered from COVID-19. Each CDR3 is given with its conserved first and last residue. Fields, in order: D gene, J gene, clone size, V gene, CDR3 DNA, CDR3 protein. The D gene is left open where the match is weak. Clone size is shown for a subset of rows, as once, few, many or a class of expanded clone.

TRBD1,TRBJ1-6,NA,TRBV7-9,TGTGCCAGCAGCTTACTCGACAGGGTAAAATCACCCCTCCACTTT,CASSLLDRVKSPLHF
NA,TRBJ1-2,NA,TRBV10-1,TGCGCCAGCAGTGACGGACAGTACTATGGCTACACCTTC,CASSDGQYYGYTF
TRBD1,TRBJ1-2,NA,TRBV11-2,TGTGCCAGCAGCCTTCGGGGACAGAGCTATGGCTACACCTTC,CASSLRGQSYGYTF
NA,TRBJ2-2,few,TRBV19,TGTGCCAGTACGGGCAGGGTTACCGGGGAGCTGTTTTTT,CASTGRVTGELFF
TRBD1,TRBJ1-2,NA,TRBV10-3,TGTGCCACCAAGCGCGGGGACAGCCTTGAGCAGTCCTACTTC,CATKRGDSLEQSYF
NA,TRBJ1-2,NA,TRBV24-1,TGTGCCACCAGTGGTCTGCGGGGTGGCGGCTACACCTTC,CATSGLRGGGYTF
TRBD2,TRBJ2-1,NA,TRBV27,TGTGCCAGCAGTTTCCTCGGGGGGGCCCTCAATGAGCAGTTCTTC,CASSFLGGALNEQFF
NA,TRBJ2-1,NA,TRBV5-1,TGCGCCAGCTGGGCTATTGGGGGCCCCGTGGGGCAGTTCTTC,CASWAIGGPVGQFF
TRBD2,TRBJ2-3,NA,TRBV6-1,TGTGCCAGCAGTGGCGGGGGGGCAACAGATACGCAGTATTTT,CASSGGGATDTQYF
NA,TRBJ1-1,NA,TRBV3-1/TRBV3-2,TGTGCCAGCAGCCCCGTGGGCCGGACTGAAGCTTTCTTT,CASSPVGRTEAFF
TRBD1,TRBJ1-5,few,TRBV3-1/TRBV3-2,TGTGCCAGCAGCGCCGTCGGGGGACAGCCCCATCAGCCCCAGCATTTT,CASSAVGGQPHQPQHF
TRBD1,TRBJ1-3,once,TRBV7-9,TGTGCCAGCAGCCGACAGGGCCCCCTTGGAAACACCATATATTTT,CASSRQGPLGNTIYF
NA,TRBJ2-1,NA,TRBV5-5,TGTGCCAGCAGCCTCCCTAACAATGAGCAGTTCTTC,CASSLPNNEQFF
NA,TRBJ1-2,once,TRBV19,TGTGCCAGTAGTGTTGACAGCGCTAACTATGGCTACACCTTC,CASSVDSANYGYTF
TRBD1,TRBJ2-1,NA,TRBV5-5,TGTGCCAGCAGCTTGTCCGGGACAGACTACAATGAGCAGTTCTTC,CASSLSGTDYNEQFF
NA,TRBJ1-2,NA,TRBV15,TGTGCCACCAGCAGAGGTGGCAGTAACTATGGCTACACCTTC,CATSRGGSNYGYTF
NA,TRBJ2-4,NA,TRBV2,TGTGCCAGCAGCGAACTGGGACTAGCCAAAAACATTCAGTACTTC,CASSELGLAKNIQYF
TRBD1,TRBJ2-7,NA,TRBV7-2,TGTGCCAGCAGCACCGGGGCAGGGCGAAAACAGGGGGACGAGCAGTACTTC,CASSTGAGRKQGDEQYF
TRBD1,TRBJ1-2,NA,TRBV29-1,TGCAGCGTTGAGGTTTTGGGACAGGGGCCAAACTATGGCTACACCTTC,CSVEVLGQGPNYGYTF
TRBD1,TRBJ1-1,few,TRBV2,TGTGCCAGCAAAGATGAGGGGGCTATTTACACTGAAGCTTTCTTT,CASKDEGAIYTEAFF
TRBD1,TRBJ2-1,NA,TRBV7-9,TGTGCCAGCAGCCGCGGGGACAGGGTTCTTAATGAGCAGTTCTTC,CASSRGDRVLNEQFF
NA,TRBJ2-1,NA,TRBV5-4,TGTGCCAGCAGCTTGGGGACACCCTCGACTGGGCAGTTCTTC,CASSLGTPSTGQFF
TRBD2,TRBJ2-7,NA,TRBV5-1,TGCGCCAGCAGCTTGGCCGAAGATAGCGGGAGGGAGCAGTACTTC,CASSLAEDSGREQYF
TRBD1,TRBJ2-2,NA,TRBV5-1,TGCGCCAGCAGCTTGATGGGACAGGGGAGCGCCGGGGAGCTGTTTTTT,CASSLMGQGSAGELFF
TRBD2,TRBJ2-7,NA,TRBV11-2,TGTGCCAGCAGCTTACTAGGGGAGGGCTCCTACGAGCAGTACTTC,CASSLLGEGSYEQYF